This T cell receptor beta chain was captured by sequencing in a study of CD8+CD57+ T cells in acquired aplastic anemia. Selection for sequencing was limited to patients who had shown CD8+CD57+ cell expansion by flow cytometry. There were no patients without severe acquired aplastic anemia. There was no therapy given to any patient before the blood sampling took place. General observations from the study: A significant difference in CD8+ Simpson's diversity between patients and controls was not found.

This clonotype has a handful of counts. Its antigen is unknown. Genomic DNA acted as the template from which TCR beta VDJ combination and CDR3 sequence profiling were carried out. TCRdb re-called the reads through MiXCR, storing one row per CDR3 protein. The sample includes 150,000 to 200,000 distinct CDR3 sequences, approximately 51% of them seen just once. The germline V and J ends were trimmed by 4 bases and 2 bases, with 14 bases remaining between them. Looked up from germline, CDR1 is SQVTM and CDR2 is ANQGSEA. CDR3 length equals 14 residues. The V and J genes are TRBV29-1 and TRBJ2-5, with D possibly being TRBD2 (7 bases). Sequenced material: sorted CD4+, CD8+, or CD8+CD57+ T cells (not recorded which) from PBMCs. The source of this sequence is a human donor with aplastic anemia. This chain's CDR3 is CSVAGGAVQETQYF. CDR3 nucleotides: TGCAGCGTTGCTGGGGGGGCCGTTCAAGAGACCCAGTACTTC.